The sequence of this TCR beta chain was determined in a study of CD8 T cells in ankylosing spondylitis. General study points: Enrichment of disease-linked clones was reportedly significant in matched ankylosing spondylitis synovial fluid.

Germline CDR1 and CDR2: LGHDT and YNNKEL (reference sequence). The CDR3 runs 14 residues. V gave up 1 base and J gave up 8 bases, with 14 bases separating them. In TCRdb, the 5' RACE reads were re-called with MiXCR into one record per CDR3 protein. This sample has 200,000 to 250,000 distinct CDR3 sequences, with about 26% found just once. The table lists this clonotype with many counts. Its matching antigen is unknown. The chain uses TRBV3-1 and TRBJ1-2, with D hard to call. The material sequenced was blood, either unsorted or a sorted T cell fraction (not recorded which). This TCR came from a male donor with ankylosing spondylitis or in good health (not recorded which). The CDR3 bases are TGTGCCAGCAGCCAAGCTCCGACACCTGGGGGCTACACCTTC. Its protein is CASSQAPTPGGYTF.